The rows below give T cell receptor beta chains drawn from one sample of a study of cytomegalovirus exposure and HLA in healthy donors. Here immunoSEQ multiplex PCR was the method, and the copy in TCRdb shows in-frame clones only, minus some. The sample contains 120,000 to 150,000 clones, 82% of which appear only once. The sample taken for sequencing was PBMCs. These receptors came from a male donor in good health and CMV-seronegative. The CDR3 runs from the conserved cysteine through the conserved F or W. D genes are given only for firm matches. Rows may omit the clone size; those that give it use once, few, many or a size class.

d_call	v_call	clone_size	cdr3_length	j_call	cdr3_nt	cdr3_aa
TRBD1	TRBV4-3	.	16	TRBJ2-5	TGCGCCAGCAGCCAAGATATCCGGGACAGGCAAGAGACCCAGTACTTC	CASSQDIRDRQETQYF
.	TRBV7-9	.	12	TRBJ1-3	TGTTCCAGCAGCTTAGGAGCGGACACCATATATTTT	CSSSLGADTIYF
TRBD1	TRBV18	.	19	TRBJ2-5	TGTGCCAGCTCACCAGGGACAGGGGACCCACGCGTATTCCAAGAGACCCAGTACTTC	CASSPGTGDPRVFQETQYF
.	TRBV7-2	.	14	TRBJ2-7	TGTGCCAGCAGCTTAGGGGGGGTGGGCTACGAGCAGTACTTC	CASSLGGVGYEQYF
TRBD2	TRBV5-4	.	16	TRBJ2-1	TGTGCCAGCAGCCGTTATAGCGGGAGGACCTACAATGAGCAGTTCTTC	CASSRYSGRTYNEQFF
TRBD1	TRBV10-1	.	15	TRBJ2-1	TGCGCCAGCAGCCACGGCAGGGGGACCCACAATGAGCAGTTCTTC	CASSHGRGTHNEQFF
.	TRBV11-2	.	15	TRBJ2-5	TGTGCCAGCAGCTTAGTAGGGACATACCAAGAGACCCAGTACTTC	CASSLVGTYQETQYF
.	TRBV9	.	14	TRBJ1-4	TGTGCCAGCAGCGCGACAGTGGGTAATGAAAAACTGTTTTTT	CASSATVGNEKLFF
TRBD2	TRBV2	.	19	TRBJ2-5	TGTGCCAGCAGTGCCGGCCGGACTAGCGGGAGTTGGCCCCAGGAGACCCAGTACTTC	CASSAGRTSGSWPQETQYF
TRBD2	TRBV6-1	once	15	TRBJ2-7	TGTGCCAGCAGTGACATGGGAGGGAGCTCCTACGAGCAGTACTTC	CASSDMGGSSYEQYF
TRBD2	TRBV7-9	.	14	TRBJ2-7	TGTGCCAGCAGCTCTGGGACTAGCGGTTACGAGCAGTACTTC	CASSSGTSGYEQYF
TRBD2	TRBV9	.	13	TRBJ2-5	TGTGCCAGCAGCGGTGCGGGAGGGTTTCTACGGTACTTC	CASSGAGGFLRYF
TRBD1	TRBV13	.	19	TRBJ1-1	TGTGCCAGCAGCCCAGTAATTGGTTGGGACAGGGAGGGCAGAGGTGAAGCTTTCTTT	CASSPVIGWDREGRGEAFF
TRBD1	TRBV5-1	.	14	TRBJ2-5	TGCGCCAGCAGCTTGTGGGGACAGCAAGAGACCCAGTACTTC	CASSLWGQQETQYF
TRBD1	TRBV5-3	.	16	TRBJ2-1	TGTGCCAGAAGGTGGGCCGGGACAGGGGCCTACAATGAGCAGTTCTTC	CARRWAGTGAYNEQFF
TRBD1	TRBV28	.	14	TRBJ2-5	TGTGCCAGCAGCCCGGGACAGGAGCAAGAGACCCAGTACTTC	CASSPGQEQETQYF
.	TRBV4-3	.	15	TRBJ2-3	TGCGCCAGCAGCCAAGAGAAGCCGTCGACAGATACGCAGTATTTT	CASSQEKPSTDTQYF
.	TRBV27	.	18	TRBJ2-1	TGTGCCAGCAGTTCACCCCCATTAGTGGGCCACTCCTACAATGAGCAGTTCTTC	CASSSPPLVGHSYNEQFF
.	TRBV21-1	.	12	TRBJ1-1	TGTGCCAGCAGCTGGGGGGAGCGTGAAGCTTTCTTT	CASSWGEREAFF
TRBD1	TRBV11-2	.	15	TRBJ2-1	TGTGCCAGCAGCTTAACCCCGGGACAGATTAATGAGCAGTTCTTC	CASSLTPGQINEQFF
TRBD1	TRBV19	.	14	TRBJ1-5	TGTGCCAGTAGTACGACAGGGGGGGATCAGCCCCAGCATTTT	CASSTTGGDQPQHF
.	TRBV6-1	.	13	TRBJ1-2	TGTGCCAGCAGTACACTGGCGGGCTATGGCTATACCTTC	CASSTLAGYGYTF
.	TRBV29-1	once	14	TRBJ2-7	TGCAGCGTAGTTAGTTGGCGGTTGCCCTACGAGCAGTACTTC	CSVVSWRLPYEQYF
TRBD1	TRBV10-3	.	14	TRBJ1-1	TGTGCCATCAGGGACAGGGCCGTGAACACTGAAGCTTTCTTT	CAIRDRAVNTEAFF
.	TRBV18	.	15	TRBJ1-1	TGTGCCAGCTCACTCCGGATCAGGGAGGGAACTGAAGCTTTCTTT	CASSLRIREGTEAFF
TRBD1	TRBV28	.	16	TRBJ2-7	TGTGCCAGCAGTCTACCGACAGGGGTTGGGAGGTACGAGCAGTACTTC	CASSLPTGVGRYEQYF
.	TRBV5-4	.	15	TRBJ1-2	TGTGCCAGCAGCCCTTGGGGTCTCGGAGGCGATGGCTACACCTTC	CASSPWGLGGDGYTF
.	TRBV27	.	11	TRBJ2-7	TGTGCCAGCAGTCGGGGGTACGAGCAGTACTTC	CASSRGYEQYF
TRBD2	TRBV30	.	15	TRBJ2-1	TGTGCCTGGAGTTTCCTAGCGGGAACTTACAATGAGCAGTTCTTC	CAWSFLAGTYNEQFF
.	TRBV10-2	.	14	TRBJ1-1	TGCGCCAGCAGACCGCTTCGGGGGAACACTGAAGCTTTCTTT	CASRPLRGNTEAFF
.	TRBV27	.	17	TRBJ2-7	TGTGCCAGCAGTTTCGACCGACAGGGAGGACGAATGAGCGAGCAGTACTTC	CASSFDRQGGRMSEQYF
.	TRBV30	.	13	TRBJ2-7	TGTGCCTGGATCGAGGCTAGCTCCTACGAGCAGTACTTC	CAWIEASSYEQYF
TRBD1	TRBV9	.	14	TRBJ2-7	TGTGCCAGCAGCGTAGGGGACAGTGTCTACGAGCAGTACTTC	CASSVGDSVYEQYF
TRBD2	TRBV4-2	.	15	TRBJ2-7	TGTGCCAGCAGCCCGACGACTAGCGGTAGCTACGAGCAGTACTTC	CASSPTTSGSYEQYF
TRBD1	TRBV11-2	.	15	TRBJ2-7	TGTGCCAGCAGCTTAGCGGGACAGGAGGGCTACGAGCAGTACTTC	CASSLAGQEGYEQYF
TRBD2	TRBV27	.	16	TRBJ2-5	TGTGCCAGCAGCCTCGCCGGGACTAGTGTGCAAGAGACCCAGTACTTC	CASSLAGTSVQETQYF
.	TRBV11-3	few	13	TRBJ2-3	TGTGCCAGCAGCTTAGCTAGAGCAGATACGCAGTATTTT	CASSLARADTQYF
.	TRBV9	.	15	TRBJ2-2	TGTGCCAGCAGCGTCCTTGCGGCGAACACCGGGGAGCTGTTTTTT	CASSVLAANTGELFF
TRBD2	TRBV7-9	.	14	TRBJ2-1	TGTGCCAGTCCGGGCACTAGCGGATACAATGAGCAGTTCTTC	CASPGTSGYNEQFF
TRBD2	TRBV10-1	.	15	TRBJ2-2	TGCGCCAGCAGCGAACTAGCGGGAGTGGCCGGGGAGCTGTTTTTT	CASSELAGVAGELFF
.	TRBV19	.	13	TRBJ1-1	TGTGCCAGCCGAGGGCAGACCTACACTGAAGCTTTCTTT	CASRGQTYTEAFF
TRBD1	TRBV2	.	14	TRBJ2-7	TGTGCCAGCAGTGAAGGGCCAGGGGGCTACGAGCAGTACTTC	CASSEGPGGYEQYF
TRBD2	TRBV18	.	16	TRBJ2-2	TGTGCCAGCTCACCACTCATAGCGGGAGGCCCCGGGGAGCTGTTTTTT	CASSPLIAGGPGELFF
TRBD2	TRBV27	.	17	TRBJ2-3	TGTGCCAGCAGTTTATTCTTTGAATTAGCGGGAGCAGATACGCAGTATTTT	CASSLFFELAGADTQYF
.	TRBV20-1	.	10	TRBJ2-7	TGCAGTGCCCGAGATTACGAGCAGTACTTC	CSARDYEQYF
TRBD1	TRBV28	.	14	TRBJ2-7	TGTGCCTGCGCCGTCGGGACAGGCAACTACGAGCAGTACTTC	CACAVGTGNYEQYF
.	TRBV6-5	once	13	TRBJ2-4	TGTGCCAGCACCCCAGCGGCAAAAAACATTCAGTACTTC	CASTPAAKNIQYF
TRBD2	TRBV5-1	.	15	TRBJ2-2	TGCGCCAGCAGCCTAAGCGGGGCCGAGACCGGGGAGCTGTTTTTT	CASSLSGAETGELFF
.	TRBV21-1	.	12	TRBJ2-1	TGTGCCAGCAGCCCATGGGAGAATGAGCAGTTCTTC	CASSPWENEQFF
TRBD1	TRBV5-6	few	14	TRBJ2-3	TGTGCCAGCAGTTACAGGGGAAGCACAGATACGCAGTATTTT	CASSYRGSTDTQYF
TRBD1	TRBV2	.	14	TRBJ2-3	TGTGCCAGCCTCCGGGACAGGGGCACAGATACGCAGTATTTT	CASLRDRGTDTQYF
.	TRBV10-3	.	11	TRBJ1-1	TGTGCCATCAGTGAGCAGTTTGAAGCTTTCTTT	CAISEQFEAFF
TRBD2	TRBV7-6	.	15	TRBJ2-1	TGTGCCAGCAGCTTTGCGGCGGGAGGGTATAATGAGCAGTTCTTC	CASSFAAGGYNEQFF
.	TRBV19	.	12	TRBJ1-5	TGTGCCAGTAGCACTCCGGGGCAGCCCCAGCATTTT	CASSTPGQPQHF